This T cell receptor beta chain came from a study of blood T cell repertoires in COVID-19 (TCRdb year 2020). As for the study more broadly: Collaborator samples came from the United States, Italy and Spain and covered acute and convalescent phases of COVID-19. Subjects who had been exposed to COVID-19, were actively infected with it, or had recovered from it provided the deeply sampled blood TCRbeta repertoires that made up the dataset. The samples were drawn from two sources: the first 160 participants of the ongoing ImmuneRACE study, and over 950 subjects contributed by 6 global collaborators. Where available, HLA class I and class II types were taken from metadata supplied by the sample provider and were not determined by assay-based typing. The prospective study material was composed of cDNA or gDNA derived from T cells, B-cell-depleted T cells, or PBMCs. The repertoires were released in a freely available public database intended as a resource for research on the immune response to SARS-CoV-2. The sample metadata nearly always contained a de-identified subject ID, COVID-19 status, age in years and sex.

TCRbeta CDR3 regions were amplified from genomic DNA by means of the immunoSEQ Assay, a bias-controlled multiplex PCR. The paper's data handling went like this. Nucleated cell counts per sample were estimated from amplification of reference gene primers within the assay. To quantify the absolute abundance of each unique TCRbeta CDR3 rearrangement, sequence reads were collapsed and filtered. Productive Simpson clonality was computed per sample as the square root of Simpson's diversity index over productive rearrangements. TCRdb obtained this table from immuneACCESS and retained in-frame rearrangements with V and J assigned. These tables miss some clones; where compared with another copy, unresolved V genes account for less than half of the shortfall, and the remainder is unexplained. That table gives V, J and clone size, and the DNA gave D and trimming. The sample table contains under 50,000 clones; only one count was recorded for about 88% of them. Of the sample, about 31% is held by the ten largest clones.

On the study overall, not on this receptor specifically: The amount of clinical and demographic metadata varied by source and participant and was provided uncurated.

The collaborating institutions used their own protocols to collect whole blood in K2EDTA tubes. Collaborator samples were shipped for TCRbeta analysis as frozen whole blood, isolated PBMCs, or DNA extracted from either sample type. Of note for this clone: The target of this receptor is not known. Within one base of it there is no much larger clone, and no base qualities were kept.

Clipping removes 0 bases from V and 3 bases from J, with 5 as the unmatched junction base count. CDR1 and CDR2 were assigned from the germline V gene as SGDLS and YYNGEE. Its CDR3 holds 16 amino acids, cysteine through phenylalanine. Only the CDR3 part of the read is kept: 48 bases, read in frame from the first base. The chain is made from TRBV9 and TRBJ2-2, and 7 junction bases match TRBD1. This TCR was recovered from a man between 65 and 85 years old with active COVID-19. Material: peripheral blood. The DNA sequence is TGTGCCAGCAGCGTAGAGTTAGGGGGCTACACCGGGGAGCTGTTTTTT. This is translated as CASSVELGGYTGELFF.